The T cell receptor beta chain under discussion was sequenced for a study of regulatory T cells in long-lasting Graves disease. As for the study in general: Persistent Graves' disease meant over 5 years of antithyroid drugs with positive TSH receptor antibodies. Study-wide results and limits: Thyroid tissue was not studied; only peripheral blood was. Under persistent disease, TRBV28, TRBJ1-2 and TRBJ2-5 were used preferentially. Sharing of public clonotypes was greater in persistent patients (under 3,000) than in new patients (966).

Time point here: persistent/refractory GD, antithyroid drugs over 5 years with positive TRAb. Preparation of the TCR library used RNA extracted from PBMCs. Germline V gives CDR1 MNHEY, CDR2 SMNVEV (reference sequence). Trimming took 3 bases from V and 6 from J; bases not matched to a gene: 12. This CDR3 region has 16 residues. As regards this clonotype: Antigen: not known.

Assembly of TCR beta libraries relied on iRepertoire HTBI primers together with Arm-PCR of CDR3 regions. TCRdb reprocessed the multiplex PCR reads with MiXCR, giving one entry per CDR3 protein. The sample includes roughly 450,000 distinct CDR3 sequences, more than 20% of them seen just once. This specimen was peripheral blood mononuclear cells (PBMCs), taken when the disease was refractory, from a patient treated with antithyroid drugs. This sequence joins TRBV27 and TRBJ2-3, with 7 bases aligning to TRBD2. The clonotype comes from a female donor with Graves disease. CDR3 residues: CASSFTGGSLSDTQYF. CDR3 in DNA: TGTGCCAGCAGTTTTACGGGCGGGAGCTTATCCGATACGCAGTATTTT.